What follows describes a single TCR beta chain. This record comes from a study of T cell changes during pregnancy in multiple sclerosis. CDR3 size: 16 residues. Trimming took 4 bases from V and 2 from J; bases not matched to a gene: 9. Germline assignment: CDR1 LNHDA and CDR2 SQIVND (reference sequence). The assay was immunoSEQ multiplex PCR, and TCRdb's table has in-frame clones only and misses some. Here the sample spans about 70,000 clones, roughly nine tenths being singletons. The sequences come from peripheral blood, collected in the second trimester of pregnancy. V usage is TRBV19 and J usage is TRBJ1-2; TRBD1 aligns across 8 bases. This sequence originates from a female donor in good health, enrolled as a control in a pregnancy study. The DNA of the CDR3 is TGTGCCAGTAGTAAACCCGACAGGGGAAAAAACTATGGCTACACCTTC. Its translation: CASSKPDRGKNYGYTF.